The next 20 T cell receptor beta chains were all read from a single sample in a study of blood T cell repertoires in COVID-19. The protocol was immunoSEQ multiplex PCR, while the TCRdb copy is restricted to in-frame clones and leaves out a portion. The sample yields roughly 150,000 clones, 75% to 90% seen once. Input material: peripheral blood. The receptor source for this set is a human donor in a cohort sampled during active COVID-19.

The chain recombines TRBV7-2 with TRBJ2-1; TRBD2 is a possible D gene (6 bases). The V gene lost 4 bases and the J gene lost 12 bases, with 13 bases spanning the gap. There are 12 residues in the CDR3. Germline V gene lookup returns CDR1 SGHTA and CDR2 FQGNSA. The CDR3 region is CASSSGGTSQFF. The CDR3 coding sequence is TGTGCCAGCAGCTCTGGGGGGACTTCGCAGTTCTTC.

This chain links TRBV18 with TRBJ2-2; D is possibly TRBD1 (6 bases). Per germline, CDR1 KGHSH and CDR2 LQKENI. There are 15 residues in the CDR3. V was shortened by 5 bases and J by 4 bases, with 14 bases between the two germline ends. CDR3 bases: TGTGCCAGCTCATCGCTGGGACATATCACCGGGGAGCTGTTTTTT. It specifies CASSSLGHITGELFF.

V gene TRBV20-1 combines with J gene TRBJ1-5; no reliable D call. The V end lost 6 bases, the J end lost 9 bases, and 12 bases lay between the germline ends. This CDR3 spans 11 amino acids. Germline assignment: CDR1 DFQATT and CDR2 SNEGSKA (reference sequence). CDR3 region: CSAATVGPQHF. The CDR3 DNA reads TGCAGTGCCGCTACGGTCGGGCCCCAGCATTTT.

CDR3 DNA: TGTGCCAGCAGTCTACTTGGCGGGAACACTGAAGCTTTCTTT. Translated, it gives CASSLLGGNTEAFF. The rearrangement joins TRBV6-2 or TRBV6-3 to TRBJ1-1; no clear D. CDR1 MNHEY and CDR2 SVGEGT come from the germline V gene. This CDR3 comprises 14 residues. Trimming took 5 bases from V and 1 from J, leaving 11 bases between them.

The chain carries TRBV6-5 and TRBJ1-1; 7 bases are a match to TRBD1. CDR3 length: 14 amino acids. Losses at the gene ends were 7 bases for V and 1 base for J; bases not matched to a gene: 6. Germline V gene data show CDR1 as MNHEY and CDR2 as SVGAGI. In nucleotides, the CDR3 is TGTGCCAGCACCGAGGGGGCTGCGAACACTGAAGCTTTCTTT. Amino acid sequence: CASTEGAANTEAFF.

In regard to this clone: The same CDR3 is also encoded by other DNA sequences in this sample. This chain connects TRBV5-1 to TRBJ1-5; a possible D gene is TRBD1 (5 bases). The CDR3 is 15 residues long. Per germline, CDR1 SGHRS and CDR2 YFSETQ. The ends were cut back, 0 bases at V and 0 bases at J, with 7 bases in the middle. Written as DNA, the CDR3 is TGCGCCAGCAGCTTGGAAGGGGTTAGCAATCAGCCCCAGCATTTT. Translation: CASSLEGVSNQPQHF.

The chain uses TRBV5-4 and TRBJ2-3; D perhaps matches TRBD2 (5 bases). Germline V CDR1 and CDR2: SGHNT, YYREEE (reference sequence). The CDR3 runs 16 residues. V lost 2 bases and J lost 0, with 13 bases in between. CDR3 sequence reads: CASSFIRGLSTDTQYF. CDR3 nucleotide sequence: TGTGCCAGCAGCTTTATCCGGGGTTTGAGCACAGATACGCAGTATTTT.

J is TRBJ1-2 and V is TRBV5-6; D ambiguous. The length of the CDR3 is 13 residues. The V gene lost 4 bases and the J gene lost 7 bases, with 14 bases spanning the gap. Germline lookup yields CDR1 SGHDT and CDR2 YYEEEE. CDR3 nucleotides: TGTGCCAGCAGCCTGCGTCGGTCCCCTGGCTACACCTTC. This sequence encodes CASSLRRSPGYTF.

V usage is TRBV19 and J usage is TRBJ1-1; 7 nucleotides agree with TRBD1. Germline-derived CDR1 and CDR2 are LNHDA and SQIVND (reference sequence). The trim removed 6 bases at V and 2 bases at J, leaving 6 bases unmatched. The CDR3 spans 14 residues. The CDR3 nucleotides read TGTGCCAGTAGACAGACAGGGTTTAACACTGAAGCTTTCTTT. It specifies CASRQTGFNTEAFF.

The gene calls are TRBV5-6 and TRBJ1-4; D is unresolved. V lost 4 bases, J lost 8 bases, and 15 bases lay in between. Germline V CDR1 and CDR2: SGHDT, YYEEEE. The CDR3 sequence is 14 residues long. The CDR3 is CASSDSGGREKLFF. CDR3 coding DNA: TGTGCCAGCAGCGACTCTGGAGGGCGGGAAAAACTGTTTTTT. Based on the CDR3 plus reference TRBV5-6 and TRBJ1-4, the full variable domain is DAGVTQSPTHLIKTRGQQVTLRCSPKSGHDTVSWYQQALGQGPQFIFQYYEEEERQRGNFPDRFSGHQFPNYSSELNVNALLLGDSALYLCASSDSGGREKLFFGSGTQLSVL.

In DNA, the CDR3 is TGTGCCAGCAGTACCCGGGGACAGGGCAATCAGCCCCAGCATTTT. This codes for CASSTRGQGNQPQHF. V usage is TRBV6-2 or TRBV6-3 and J usage is TRBJ1-5; the match to TRBD1 covers 8 bases. Germline lookup yields CDR1 MNHEY and CDR2 SVGEGT. The ends lost 5 bases at V and 2 bases at J; junction bases unmatched: 5. CDR3 length equals 15 residues.

This clone was picked up a small number of times. The chain uses TRBV15 and TRBJ2-7, with a possible D match to TRBD2 (6 bases). V was trimmed by 0 bases and J by 3 bases, leaving 12 bases between them. The V gene's germline CDR1 is LNHNV and CDR2 YYDKDF (reference sequence). The CDR3 is 15 amino acids. CDR3 sequence: CATSRESTGVYEQYV. CDR3 bases: TGTGCCACCAGCAGAGAGAGTACGGGGGTCTACGAGCAGTACGTC.

This clone was seen a single time. This chain links TRBV20-1 with TRBJ1-5, with D possibly being TRBD1 (5 bases). The CDR3 runs to 15 residues. Germline values: CDR1 DFQATT, CDR2 SNEGSKA (reference sequence). V lost 3 bases to trimming and J lost 7 bases, with 19 bases between them. The CDR3 region has the DNA TGCAGTGCTAGTGCGGGGAGGGGTATAGGGCAGCCCCAGCATTTT. It codes for CSASAGRGIGQPQHF.

The rearrangement uses TRBV19 and TRBJ1-4, with a possible D match to TRBD1 (6 bases). The CDR3 loop spans 16 amino acids. V lost 5 bases to trimming and J lost 2 bases, with 15 bases between them. Germline CDR1 reads LNHDA; CDR2 reads SQIVND (reference sequence). CDR3 loop: CASSDSGGPTNEKLFF. CDR3 coding DNA: TGTGCCAGTAGTGATAGCGGGGGCCCCACTAATGAAAAACTGTTTTTT.

The chain carries TRBV7-2 and TRBJ1-5; D uncertain. V lost 1 base and J 7 bases, leaving 8 bases between the germline ends. Germline CDR1 reads SGHTA; CDR2 reads FQGNSA. The CDR3 spans 13 residues. CDR3 in DNA: TGTGCCAGCAGCTTAGGGTTGCAGCAGCCCCAGCATTTT. Translated, it gives CASSLGLQQPQHF.

The chain combines TRBV9 with TRBJ2-2; possible D gene TRBD1, 7 bases. V shed 6 bases and J shed 5 bases, with 20 bases lying between them. The CDR3 length is 16 residues. The germline V gene has CDR1 SGDLS and CDR2 YYNGEE. CDR3 sequence (DNA): TGTGCCAGCACCCCCCGGGGGACAGTTCCTACCGGGGAGCTGTTTTTT. Its translation is CASTPRGTVPTGELFF.

The chain links TRBV20-1 to TRBJ1-1; TRBD1 agrees at 7 bases. Germline CDR1 and CDR2: DFQATT and SNEGSKA (reference sequence). The V gene end was trimmed by 3 bases and the J gene end by 1 base; junction bases not matched to a gene: 5. CDR3 length: 14 amino acids. CDR3 coding DNA: TGCAGTGCTAGTGCTACAGGGGCGAACACTGAAGCTTTCTTT. Amino acids: CSASATGANTEAFF.

V and J are TRBV7-3 and TRBJ2-3, with 10 bases that match TRBD2. The trim removed 3 bases at V and 1 base at J, leaving 1 base unmatched. Per germline, CDR1 SGHTA and CDR2 FQGTGA. The CDR3 runs to 15 residues. Written as DNA, the CDR3 is TGTGCCAGCAGCTTGGGACTAGCGCGCACAGATACGCAGTATTTT. This translates into CASSLGLARTDTQYF.

The rearrangement links TRBV3-1 (or the pseudogene TRBV3-2) to TRBJ2-7; a possible D gene is TRBD2 (5 bases). CDR3 length: 13 amino acids. Germline lookup yields CDR1 LGHDT and CDR2 YNNKEL (reference sequence). The ends were cut back, 3 bases at V and 3 bases at J, with 9 bases in the middle. The DNA for the CDR3 is TGTGCCAGCAGCCACCATGGACTCTACGAGCAGTACTTC. Translation gives CASSHHGLYEQYF.

V is TRBV11-1 and J is TRBJ2-7, with 13 bases that match TRBD2. J lost 7 bases, V lost 4 bases, and 1 base had no gene match. This CDR3 comprises 13 residues. From germline, CDR1 is SGHAT and CDR2 FQDESV (reference sequence). The CDR3 DNA follows: TGTGCCAGCAGCTCGGGACTAGCGGGAGAGCAGTACGTC. Protein product: CASSSGLAGEQYV.